These 27 T cell receptor beta chains came from one sample sequenced in a study of shared clonotypes between healthy human individuals. The table came from immunoSEQ multiplex PCR; TCRdb's copy has only in-frame clones and leaves some out. The sample holds more than 200,000 clones, approximately 65% seen once. Sequencing used memory CD4+ T cells sorted from blood. Subset noted: CD45RA-negative fraction. These TCRs come from a man aged 25 to 45 in good health.

The table lists this clone with a few counts. V is TRBV20-1 and J is TRBJ1-2; no clear D gene. Deletions cut 3 bases from V and 3 bases from J, with 5 bases between. This CDR3 is built from 11 residues. Germline-derived CDR1 and CDR2 are DFQATT and SNEGSKA (reference sequence). In DNA, the CDR3 is TGCAGTGCTAGTTTGGACTATGGCTACACCTTC. Its translation is CSASLDYGYTF.

J is TRBJ1-5 and V is TRBV2, with a tentative D call TRBD1 (6 bases). Germline V gene sequence: CDR1 SNHLY, CDR2 FYNNEI. Trimming left V 4 bases short and J 0 bases short, with 13 bases between. The CDR3 totals 16 residues. The CDR3 here is CASSADRPHSNQPQHF. Written as DNA, the CDR3 is TGTGCCAGCAGTGCGGACAGACCTCATAGCAATCAGCCCCAGCATTTT.

The V and J genes are TRBV28 and TRBJ1-5, with D perhaps matching TRBD1 (6 bases). This CDR3 contains 13 residues. V was cut by 9 bases and J by 7 bases, with 16 bases left in between. Germline CDR1 and CDR2: MDHEN and SYDVKM. This CDR3 reads CASRQVNWQPQHF. CDR3 sequence (DNA): TGTGCCAGTCGACAGGTAAATTGGCAGCCCCAGCATTTT.

This clone has just a few counts. This sequence joins TRBV5-4 and TRBJ2-3; D might be TRBD1 or TRBD2, each matching 6 bases. This CDR3 spans 14 amino acids. Trimming stripped 4 bases from V and 6 bases from J, with 15 bases between. CDR1 SGHNT and CDR2 YYREEE come from the germline V gene (reference sequence). CDR3 DNA: TGTGCCAGCAGCCCACAGGACGGGGGCGATACGCAGTATTTT. It specifies CASSPQDGGDTQYF.

In its sample, this clone was seen once. The CDR3 sequence is CARRDYNSNQPQHF. CDR3 sequence (DNA): TGTGCCAGGAGGGACTATAATAGCAATCAGCCCCAGCATTTT. The chain is built from TRBV11-2 and TRBJ1-5, with a possible D match to TRBD1 (5 bases). Trimming removed 9 bases from V and 0 bases from J, with 12 bases in between. Germline V lookup: CDR1 SGHAT, CDR2 FQNNGV. CDR3 length equals 14 residues.

The V gene is TRBV5-1, the J gene TRBJ2-5; 8 bases agree with TRBD1. V was clipped by 3 bases and J by 4 bases; unmatched bases: 2. Looked up from germline, CDR1 is SGHRS and CDR2 is YFSETQ. The CDR3 has 13 amino acids. CDR3 in DNA: TGCGCCAGCAGCTCAGGGACAGGAGAGACCCAGTACTTC. Amino acids: CASSSGTGETQYF.

The chain joins TRBV4-1 to TRBJ2-7; tentatively, D is TRBD2 (6 bases). This CDR3 comprises 15 residues. Trimming pared 1 base from V and 2 bases from J, leaving 12 bases between. Germline lookup yields CDR1 MGHRA and CDR2 YSYEKL. CDR3 coding DNA: TGCGCCAGCAGCCAAGGACTGGACTACGCCTACGAGCAGTACTTC. Amino acids: CASSQGLDYAYEQYF.

This rearrangement joins TRBV7-2 to TRBJ2-1; no definite D call. V was shortened by 0 bases and J by 0 bases, with 9 bases between the two germline ends. Looked up from germline, CDR1 is SGHTA and CDR2 is FQGNSA. The CDR3 length is 16 residues. The CDR3, as DNA: TGTGCCAGCAGCTTAGCGGCCTCATCCTCCTACAATGAGCAGTTCTTC. This codes for CASSLAASSSYNEQFF.

The chain recombines TRBV10-2 with TRBJ2-7; TRBD1 might be the D (5 bases). The CDR3 is 15 amino acids. The germline V and J ends were trimmed by 2 bases and 4 bases, with 15 bases remaining between them. Germline V gene sequence: CDR1 WSHSY, CDR2 SAAADI. The CDR3 reads CASSEPRQGRYEQYF. The CDR3 region has the DNA TGCGCCAGCAGTGAGCCCCGTCAGGGAAGGTACGAGCAGTACTTC.

This clone has ten or more counts. J is TRBJ1-1 and V is TRBV9, with D maybe TRBD1 (5 bases). CDR1 is SGDLS, CDR2 YYNGEE, per germline. CDR3 length: 13 residues. The V end was cut by 6 bases, the J end by 4 bases, with 13 bases between. The DNA of the CDR3 is TGTGCCAGCAATTCAGGGCGCGCCACTGAAGCTTTCTTT. Amino acid sequence: CASNSGRATEAFF.

The chain carries TRBV9 and TRBJ2-7; tentatively, D is TRBD1 or TRBD2 (5 bases each). CDR1 and CDR2 (germline): SGDLS, YYNGEE. CDR3 length: 13 amino acids. Trimming left V 4 bases short and J 5 bases short, with 13 bases between. DNA of the CDR3: TGTGCCAGCAGCCGGGACGGCTTGGACGAGCAGTACTTC. Protein product: CASSRDGLDEQYF.

V gene TRBV7-6 combines with J gene TRBJ2-5, with a possible D match to TRBD2 (5 bases). The CDR3 contains 16 residues. CDR1 and CDR2 from the germline V gene are SGHVS and FNYEAQ. V was shortened by 5 bases and J by 2 bases, with 18 bases between the two germline ends. As DNA, the CDR3 is TGTGCCAGCAGCCAAAAGCTTAGAGGGAAACAAGAGACCCAGTACTTC. Encoded protein: CASSQKLRGKQETQYF.

The chain links TRBV7-9 to TRBJ1-2; 7 bases agree with TRBD1. This CDR3 is 11 amino acids long. The ends lost 4 bases at V and 12 bases at J; junction bases unmatched: 5. Germline assignment: CDR1 SEHNR and CDR2 FQNEAQ (reference sequence). The CDR3 DNA is TGTGCCAGCAGCTCCGGACAGGAACACACCTTC. Translated, it gives CASSSGQEHTF.

V and J are TRBV7-3 and TRBJ2-2; 7 nucleotides align to TRBD1. CDR1 is SGHTA, CDR2 FQGTGA, per germline. The length of the CDR3 is 14 residues. J was trimmed by 4 bases and V by 5 bases; bases with no gene match: 4. CDR3 residues: CASSPTGSTGELFF. CDR3 DNA: TGTGCCAGCAGCCCGACAGGGTCCACCGGGGAGCTGTTTTTT.

This clone was seen once. V usage is TRBV27 and J usage is TRBJ2-3; D is perhaps TRBD1 or TRBD2 (5 bases each). V was cut by 4 bases and J by 0 bases, with 14 bases left in between. CDR3 length equals 16 residues. Germline CDR1 reads MNHEY; CDR2 reads SMNVEV (reference sequence). DNA for the CDR3: TGTGCCAGCAGTTCCCGGGGACCGTTTAGCACAGATACGCAGTATTTT. It encodes CASSSRGPFSTDTQYF.

This clone was seen more than once but under ten times. The chain has TRBV11-2 and TRBJ2-1; TRBD2 aligns across 7 bases. From germline, CDR1 is SGHAT and CDR2 FQNNGV. J lost 8 bases, V lost 3 bases, and 10 bases had no gene match. The CDR3 is made up of 15 amino acids. The DNA for the CDR3 is TGTGCCAGCAGCTTCTGGGGCGGGAGTTTGGATGAGCAGTTCTTC. It specifies CASSFWGGSLDEQFF.

The chain links TRBV6-5 to TRBJ2-7; D gene uncertain. V was shortened by 5 bases and J by 3 bases, with 5 bases between the two germline ends. CDR3 length: 11 residues. Germline-derived CDR1 and CDR2 are MNHEY and SVGAGI. CDR3 region: CASSPYYEQYF. CDR3 nucleotides: TGTGCCAGCAGTCCCTACTACGAGCAGTACTTC.

The J gene is TRBJ2-7, the V gene TRBV6-1; D uncertain. The V gene lost 5 bases and the J gene lost 9 bases, with 20 bases spanning the gap. The germline CDR1 and CDR2 sequences are MNHNS and SASEGT. The CDR3 covers 14 residues. CDR3 in amino acids: CASSRSRPGGWQYF. CDR3 DNA sequence: TGTGCCAGCAGTCGGTCCAGGCCCGGTGGGTGGCAGTACTTC.

This clone was recorded only once. The chain carries TRBV5-6 and TRBJ2-7; 10 bases line up with TRBD1. The CDR3 covers 16 residues. Germline V gene data show CDR1 as SGHDT and CDR2 as YYEEEE. The trim removed 3 bases at V and 4 bases at J, leaving 10 bases unmatched. The CDR3 region is CASSSPRQGAKYEQYF. CDR3 nucleotide sequence: TGTGCCAGCAGCTCGCCGAGACAGGGGGCTAAGTACGAGCAGTACTTC.

The chain couples TRBV29-1 to TRBJ2-1; 7 bases are shared with TRBD2. V shed 8 bases and J 7 bases; nucleotides not matched to a gene: 8. CDR3 size: 12 residues. CDR1 is SQVTM, CDR2 ANQGSEA, per germline. CDR3 loop: CSSFMRENEQFF. For the CDR3, the DNA is TGCAGCTCCTTTATGCGGGAGAATGAGCAGTTCTTC.

This clone is a singleton in its sample. The rearrangement joins TRBV5-4 to TRBJ1-2; 8 bases are shared with TRBD1. The CDR3 consists of 15 residues. The V and J ends lost 4 bases and 8 bases, in that order; junction bases with no gene match: 13. Germline CDR1 reads SGHNT; CDR2 reads YYREEE (reference sequence). The CDR3 sequence is CASSLKRQGAGGYTF. The CDR3 DNA reads as TGTGCCAGCAGCCTGAAGCGGCAGGGGGCGGGCGGCTACACCTTC.

V and J are TRBV5-5 and TRBJ2-1; tentatively, D is TRBD2 (6 bases). V was trimmed by 2 bases and J by 1 base, leaving 10 bases between them. This CDR3 is built from 15 residues. Germline V gives CDR1 SGHKS, CDR2 YYEKEE (reference sequence). The CDR3 DNA reads TGTGCCAGCAGCTTCAAGCGGGCGTCCTACAATGAGCAGTTCTTC. It translates to CASSFKRASYNEQFF.

In its sample, this clone ranks as medium-sized. The J gene is TRBJ1-1, the V gene TRBV9; the match to TRBD1 covers 9 bases. Germline V gene data show CDR1 as SGDLS and CDR2 as YYNGEE. The CDR3 consists of 17 residues. J gave up 8 bases and V 0 bases, and 14 bases lay outside the gene matches. The CDR3 reads CASSVARPDRGDLEAFF. CDR3 DNA sequence: TGTGCCAGCAGCGTAGCCCGACCGGACAGGGGAGATTTGGAAGCTTTCTTT.

Points on this clone: A much larger clonotype is one base distant, so this may be a read error. This same CDR3 is encoded by further DNA sequences in the sample. The chain uses TRBV9 and TRBJ2-1; no reliable D call. The germline CDR1 and CDR2 sequences are SGDLS and YYNGEE. The CDR3 runs to 16 residues. The CDR3, as DNA: TGTGCCAGCAGCGTAGGTTCGGACCCTTCCTACAATGAACAGTTCTTC. Translating gives CASSVGSDPSYNEQFF.

This clone appeared a few times. This chain joins TRBV10-1 and TRBJ2-7; D is uncertain. The V end was cut by 2 bases, the J end by 1 base, with 6 bases between. The CDR3 consists of 13 residues. Germline V gene sequence: CDR1 WNHNN, CDR2 SYGVQD (reference sequence). The CDR3 reads CASSEKQSYEQYF. The CDR3 DNA sequence: TGCGCCAGCAGTGAGAAACAGTCCTACGAGCAGTACTTC.

As for this clone: The junction departs from the called germline gene at one end, perhaps through a read error. The chain carries TRBV7-7 and TRBJ2-1, with TRBD2 matching 12 bases. The V gene's germline CDR1 is SSHAT and CDR2 FNYEAQ (reference sequence). This CDR3 contains 18 residues. CDR3 in amino acids: CASSLEPSGRAGDNEQFF. DNA of the CDR3: TGTGCTAGCAGCTTAGAACCTAGCGGGAGGGCCGGGGACAATGAGCAGTTCTTC.

V and J are TRBV5-4 and TRBJ2-5; D is perhaps TRBD2 (7 bases). V was pared by 4 bases and J by 4 bases, with 17 bases between. Germline CDR1 reads SGHNT; CDR2 reads YYREEE (reference sequence). This CDR3 region has 15 residues. CDR3 nucleotide sequence: TGTGCCAGCAGCCCCATAGGTAGGGGGGGAGAGACCCAGTACTTC. Amino acid sequence: CASSPIGRGGETQYF.